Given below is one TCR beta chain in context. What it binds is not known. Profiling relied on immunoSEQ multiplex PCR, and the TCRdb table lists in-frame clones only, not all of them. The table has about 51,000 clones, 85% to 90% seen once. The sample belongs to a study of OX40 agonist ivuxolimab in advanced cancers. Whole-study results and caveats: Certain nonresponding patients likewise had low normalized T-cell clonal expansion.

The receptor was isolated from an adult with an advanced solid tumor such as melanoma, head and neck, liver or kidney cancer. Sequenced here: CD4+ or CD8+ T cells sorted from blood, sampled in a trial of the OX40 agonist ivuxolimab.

CDR3 sequence: CASSATGFGNTIYF. CDR3 bases: TGTGCCAGCAGCGCTACAGGGTTCGGAAACACCATATATTTT. The J gene is TRBJ1-3, the V gene TRBV9, with a possible D match to TRBD1 (6 bases). CDR3 size: 14 residues. V was cut by 3 bases and J by 4 bases, with 11 bases left in between. Per the germline V gene, CDR1 is SGDLS and CDR2 is YYNGEE.